The 14 T cell receptor beta chains listed next were all sequenced from one sample in a study of cytomegalovirus exposure and HLA in healthy donors. Measured with immunoSEQ multiplex PCR; TCRdb has only the in-frame clones, and not every one. The table includes 180,000 or so clones, 86% detected once. The sample taken for sequencing was PBMCs. The source is a man between 25 and 39 years old in good health and CMV-seropositive.

The chain combines TRBV28 with TRBJ1-5; 8 nucleotides line up with TRBD1. Germline loops: CDR1 MDHEN, CDR2 SYDVKM. The CDR3 runs to 14 residues. Trimming removed 5 bases from V and 5 bases from J; junction bases left unmatched: 5. CDR3: CASSLDRGHQPQHF. CDR3 nucleotides: TGTGCCAGCAGTCTTGACAGGGGTCATCAGCCCCAGCATTTT.

This chain links TRBV4-1 with TRBJ2-6, with D uncertain. Germline assignment: CDR1 MGHRA and CDR2 YSYEKL. This CDR3 is 14 amino acids long. Trimming shortened V by 4 bases and J by 0 bases, and 4 bases separated the two germline ends. This chain's CDR3 is CASSPDSGANVLTF. Here the CDR3 DNA reads TGCGCCAGCAGCCCAGACTCTGGGGCCAACGTCCTGACTTTC.

This chain links TRBV5-8 with TRBJ2-7; D is ambiguous. V was pared by 4 bases and J by 0 bases, with 14 bases between. This CDR3 spans 15 amino acids. CDR1 and CDR2 from the germline V gene are SGHTS and YDEGEE. This CDR3 reads CASSHTKSPSYEQYF. For the CDR3, the DNA is TGTGCCAGCAGCCATACGAAGTCGCCCTCCTACGAGCAGTACTTC.

J is TRBJ2-3 and V is TRBV9; TRBD1 agrees at 8 bases. V shed 3 bases and J 5 bases; nucleotides not matched to a gene: 11. This CDR3 has 16 residues. Germline values: CDR1 SGDLS, CDR2 YYNGEE. CDR3 in amino acids: CASSAEWSRGLDTQYF. The CDR3 DNA follows: TGTGCCAGCAGCGCCGAGTGGAGCAGGGGGCTAGATACGCAGTATTTT.

The chain links TRBV28 to TRBJ1-3, with 7 bases matching TRBD1. This CDR3 comprises 16 residues. The V and J ends lost 4 bases and 2 bases, in that order; junction bases with no gene match: 8. Germline assignment: CDR1 MDHEN and CDR2 SYDVKM. This CDR3 is CASSYTSGGPGNTIYF. The DNA for the CDR3 is TGTGCCAGCAGTTACACCTCAGGGGGACCTGGAAACACCATATATTTT.

V usage is TRBV29-1 and J usage is TRBJ2-1, with TRBD2 identical over 11 bases. After removal of 0 bases from V and 8 bases from J, the junction contained 9 bases not matched to a gene. The CDR3 is 16 amino acids. From germline, CDR1 is SQVTM and CDR2 ANQGSEA. CDR3 in amino acids: CSVEESSSGGHYEQFF. The CDR3 nucleotides are TGCAGCGTTGAAGAGTCTTCTAGCGGGGGGCACTATGAGCAGTTCTTC.

This clone was recorded a few times. V and J are TRBV10-1 and TRBJ2-7; D is possibly TRBD2 (7 bases). The germline V and J ends were trimmed by 3 bases and 2 bases, with 14 bases remaining between them. The CDR3 covers 15 residues. Germline values: CDR1 WNHNN, CDR2 SYGVQD (reference sequence). CDR3 residues: CASSEGGGDAYEQYF. The CDR3 bases are TGCGCCAGCAGTGAAGGCGGGGGCGATGCCTACGAGCAGTACTTC.

The V and J genes are TRBV30 and TRBJ2-1; TRBD2 aligns across 9 bases. The CDR3 sequence is 15 residues long. Germline V gene lookup returns CDR1 GTSNPN and CDR2 SVGIG (reference sequence). Trimming cost V 2 bases and J 2 bases; bases outside gene matches: 4. Here the CDR3 reads CAWSRRGGTYNEQFF. DNA of the CDR3: TGTGCCTGGAGTCGGCGGGGGGGCACCTACAATGAGCAGTTCTTC. The variable domain in full, completed from reference TRBV30 and TRBJ2-1, reads SQTIHQWPATLVQPVGSPLSLECTVEGTSNPNLYWYRQAAGRGLQLLFYSVGIGQISSEVPQNLSASRPQDRQFILSSKKLLLSDSGFYLCAWSRRGGTYNEQFFGPGTRLTVL.

The chain recombines TRBV19 with TRBJ2-7, with 7 bases aligning to TRBD1. The CDR3 contains 14 residues. The germline gives CDR1 LNHDA, CDR2 SQIVND (reference sequence). V dropped 9 bases and J dropped 0; count of bases not matched to a gene: 8. CDR3 amino acids: CASKGQTTSYEQYF. The CDR3 bases are TGTGCCAGCAAGGGACAGACTACCTCCTACGAGCAGTACTTC.

The rearrangement uses TRBV19 and TRBJ2-3; possibly TRBD1 or TRBD2 for D (5 bases each). Trimming took 3 bases from V and 4 from J, leaving 11 bases between them. The CDR3 has 14 residues. Germline CDR1 is LNHDA and CDR2 is SQIVND (reference sequence). In nucleotides, the CDR3 is TGTGCCAGTAGTATCTTCGTGGGGGCAGATACGCAGTATTTT. It codes for CASSIFVGADTQYF.

V is TRBV4-1 and J is TRBJ2-6; D possibly corresponds to TRBD1 (5 bases). Germline V CDR1 and CDR2: MGHRA, YSYEKL. The length of the CDR3 is 18 residues. V shed 0 bases and J shed 3 bases, with 15 bases lying between them. The CDR3 DNA follows: TGCGCCAGCAGCCAAGATGCCCCCAGGGCCTATGGGGCCAACGTCCTGACTTTC. Translation: CASSQDAPRAYGANVLTF.

This clone was counted between two and nine times. This rearrangement joins TRBV7-9 to TRBJ2-7; no reliable D call. The CDR3 is made up of 13 amino acids. Trimming removed 4 bases from V and 3 bases from J, with 10 bases in between. CDR1 and CDR2 from the germline V gene are SEHNR and FQNEAQ (reference sequence). CDR3: CASSYSTLYEQYF. In nucleotides, the CDR3 is TGTGCCAGCAGCTACAGTACCCTCTACGAGCAGTACTTC.

The chain links TRBV7-3 to TRBJ1-3, with D maybe TRBD1 (6 bases). The V gene's germline CDR1 is SGHTA and CDR2 FQGTGA. CDR3 size: 13 residues. V lost 5 bases and J 4 bases, leaving 9 bases between the germline ends. DNA for the CDR3: TGTGCCAGCAGCGGAGGGGGGGGAAACACCATATATTTT. Protein: CASSGGGGNTIYF.

The chain uses TRBV7-8 and TRBJ1-2; tentative D call: TRBD1 (6 bases). There are 15 residues in the CDR3. V gave up 5 bases and J gave up 0 bases, with 13 bases separating them. Germline-derived CDR1 and CDR2 are SGHVS and FQNEAQ. The DNA of the CDR3 is TGTGCCAGCAGCCCCCGGACAGACGCTAACTATGGCTACACCTTC. It is translated as CASSPRTDANYGYTF.